A selection of T cell receptor beta chains follows, all from one sample in a study of PD-1 blockade in classical Hodgkin lymphoma. Using immunoSEQ multiplex PCR, the repertoire was profiled, and TCRdb retains in-frame clones only, with some absent. This table has some 90,000 clones, 83% appearing once. The input for sequencing was peripheral blood mononuclear cells (PBMCs), taken before the fourth cycle of nivolumab. These receptors were obtained from a human donor with classical Hodgkin lymphoma. CDR3s include the opening cysteine and the closing phenylalanine or tryptophan. A D gene is named only where the DNA matches it firmly. Size values are once, few and many counts, or a class for expanded clones, and some rows have none.

TRBJ2-3 . TRBD2 TRBV28 TGTGCCAGCAGTTCCCTAGCGGGATCTGATACGCAGTATTTT CASSSLAGSDTQYF
TRBJ2-7 . TRBD1 TRBV10-3 TGTGCCATCATGAGCGGGACAGGGTCTTACGAGCAGTACTTC CAIMSGTGSYEQYF
TRBJ2-6 . TRBD2 TRBV2 TGTGCCACCCCTGGGGATAGCGGGATAATCGCCTCTGGGGCCAACGTCCTGACTTTC CATPGDSGIIASGANVLTF
TRBJ1-2 . . TRBV11-2 TGTGCCAGCAGCGACCGACTGGTGGATCACTATGGCTACACCTTC CASSDRLVDHYGYTF
TRBJ2-2 . TRBD2 TRBV23-1 TGCGCCCCCCGGGAAGCGGGAGGGGCCACCGGGGAGCTGTTTTTT CAPREAGGATGELFF
TRBJ1-1 . TRBD1 TRBV28 TGTGCCAGCAGGGGGACAGAGACTGAAGCTTTCTTT CASRGTETEAFF
TRBJ2-3 few . TRBV9 TGTGCCAGCAGCGTAGCGGCGGGGTACACAGATACGCAGTATTTT CASSVAAGYTDTQYF
TRBJ1-1 . . TRBV15 TGTGCCACCAGCAGAGTCGGTGGGGAGAACACTGAAGCTTTCTTT CATSRVGGENTEAFF
TRBJ2-3 . . TRBV9 TGTGCCAGCAGCCAAGGGACGGGTCACACAGATACGCAGTATTTT CASSQGTGHTDTQYF
TRBJ1-4 . . TRBV10-3 TGTGCCATCAGTGTGGGAAATGAAAAACTGTTTTTT CAISVGNEKLFF
TRBJ2-7 . TRBD2 TRBV12-5 TGTGCTAGTGGTTTGCCTAGCGGGAGCTCCTACGAGCAGTACTTC CASGLPSGSSYEQYF
TRBJ2-2 few TRBD1 TRBV27 TGTGCCAGCAGCCCTACAGGGGGAATGGCCGGGGAGCTGTTTTTT CASSPTGGMAGELFF
TRBJ2-5 once . TRBV7-8 TGTGCCAGCAGTTTAGACCCCGGGCGGGAGACCCAGTACTTC CASSLDPGRETQYF
TRBJ2-7 . . TRBV5-1 TGCGCCAGCAGCTCCCGGGGCGGAGGGAGGATCTACGAGCAGTACTTC CASSSRGGGRIYEQYF
TRBJ2-2 few . TRBV18 TGTGCCAGCTCAAAACAGGGTTTCAGGACCGGGGAGCTGTTTTTT CASSKQGFRTGELFF
TRBJ1-1 . . TRBV5-6 TGTGCCAGCAGCTGGCCCGGGGGGATGAACACTGAAGCTTTCTTT CASSWPGGMNTEAFF
TRBJ2-3 . . TRBV5-1 TGCGCCAGCAGCCCTCGCGGGGCCACCACAGATACGCAGTATTTT CASSPRGATTDTQYF
TRBJ2-5 . . TRBV2 TGTGCCAGCAGCACCACAGGGAGAGAGACCCAGTACTTC CASSTTGRETQYF
TRBJ2-1 . TRBD2 TRBV5-1 TGCGCCAGCAGCTTGGTACTAGCGGCCCCGGGAGGTGAGCAGTTCTTC CASSLVLAAPGGEQFF
TRBJ2-7 . TRBD2 TRBV10-3 TGTGCCATCAGTGAGCAGGGAGCGGGGCTCTACGAGCAGTACTTC CAISEQGAGLYEQYF
TRBJ2-3 . . TRBV1 TGCACCAGCCCCCCGGAGGGAGGGCGCACAGATACGCAGTATTTT CTSPPEGGRTDTQYF
TRBJ2-2 few . TRBV5-1 TGCGCCAGCAGCTTTGGTAGCGGGAACACCGGGGAGCTGTTTTTT CASSFGSGNTGELFF
TRBJ1-1 . . TRBV5-1 TGCGCCAGCAGCTTGGAGGCAGTCGGAGGTGGCACTGAAGCTTTCTTT CASSLEAVGGGTEAFF
TRBJ2-2 . . TRBV11-3 TGTGCCAGCAGCTTAGGGCCAGCTACCGGGGAGCTGTTTTTT CASSLGPATGELFF
TRBJ1-1 . . TRBV29-1 TGCAGCGTTGAGGGGGGCCTGAACACTGAAGCTTTCTTT CSVEGGLNTEAFF
TRBJ1-1 . . TRBV2 TGTGCCAGCAGTGGGGATGCGAACACTGAAGCTTTCTTT CASSGDANTEAFF